Here is one T cell receptor beta chain with its context. This receptor's antigen is unknown. Base quality data are lacking; no much larger clone is found one base away. TCRbeta CDR3 regions were amplified from genomic DNA using the immunoSEQ Assay, a bias-controlled multiplex PCR. Processing in the source paper ran as follows. The number of nucleated cells in each sample was estimated by amplification of reference gene primers within the assay. To quantify the absolute abundance of each unique TCRbeta CDR3 rearrangement, sequence reads were collapsed and filtered. For each sample, productive Simpson clonality was calculated by taking the square root of Simpson's diversity index across productive rearrangements. Here the immuneACCESS table is served through TCRdb, limited to in-frame sequences with V and J called. Missing clones are a known gap in these copies; in checked studies unresolved V genes cover under half, and the rest lacks a known reason. The V and J calls and the clone size are those of that table, but D and trimming were determined from the DNA. This sample lists approximately 280,000 clones; around 80% were detected once. The ten largest clones add up to about 5% of the sample.

V drops 7 bases and J drops 7 bases, leaving 14 bases in between. There are 14 amino acids in the CDR3, from cysteine to phenylalanine inclusive. Just the 42-base CDR3 DNA is kept, in frame starting at base 1. CDR1 MNHEY and CDR2 SVGAGI were looked up in the germline V gene. Participants in the prospective study were enrolled through a virtual design, were aged roughly 18 to 90 years, and lived in 24 United States geographic areas. In the prospective study, cohorts were assigned on the basis of participant-reported clinical history obtained from a screening survey and a study questionnaire. A participant counted as exposed if, within 2 weeks of entering the study, that participant had been in contact with someone who had a PCR-confirmed or clinician-diagnosed COVID-19 case. In the prospective study, mobile phlebotomists collected whole blood, serum and a nasopharyngeal or oropharyngeal swab from each participant. Prospective study participants could optionally give additional blood draws and questionnaires over an approximately 2-month period. Prospective study blood samples were shipped either frozen or at room temperature before DNA extraction.

This sample stems from a study of blood T cell repertoires in COVID-19 (dated by TCRdb to 2018 to 2020). Describing the broader study: Samples covering the acute and convalescent phases of COVID-19 were provided by collaborators in the United States, Italy and Spain. A freely available public database, intended as a resource for researchers studying the immune response to SARS-CoV-2, is where the repertoires were released. The samples were drawn from the first 160 participants of the ongoing ImmuneRACE study and from over 950 subjects provided by 6 global collaborators. The sample metadata nearly always contained a de-identified subject ID, COVID-19 status, age in years and sex. The dataset comprised deeply sampled blood TCRbeta repertoires from subjects exposed to, actively infected with, or recovered from COVID-19. Where HLA class I and class II types were available, the types were taken from metadata supplied by the sample provider, not from assay-based typing. The prospective study material was composed of cDNA or gDNA derived from T cells, B-cell-depleted T cells, or PBMCs. What the authors observed across the whole study: How much clinical and demographic metadata was included differed by source and by participant, and the metadata was provided uncurated.

Material: PBMCs or T cells enriched from blood (not recorded which). This sequence was found in a man in his forties who had been exposed to COVID-19. The chain joins TRBV6-5 to TRBJ1-6, with the D segment identity uncertain. The nucleotide sequence is given as TGTGCCAGCACCGTCCGGGTCCCGAATTCACCCCTCCACTTT. Translation gives CASTVRVPNSPLHF.